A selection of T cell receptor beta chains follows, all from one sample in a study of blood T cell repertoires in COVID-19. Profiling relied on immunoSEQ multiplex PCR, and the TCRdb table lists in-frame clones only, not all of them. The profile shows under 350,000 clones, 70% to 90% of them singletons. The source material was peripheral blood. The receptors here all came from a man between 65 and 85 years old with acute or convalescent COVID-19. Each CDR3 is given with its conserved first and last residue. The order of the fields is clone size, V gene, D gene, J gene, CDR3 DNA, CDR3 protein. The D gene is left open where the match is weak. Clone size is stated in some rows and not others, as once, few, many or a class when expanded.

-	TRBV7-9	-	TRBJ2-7	TGTGCCAGCAGCTTAGCGGGCGAAACCTACGAGCAGTACTTC	CASSLAGETYEQYF
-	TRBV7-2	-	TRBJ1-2	TGTGCCAGCAGGGCCGTCGGGGGGACCTATGGCTACACCTTC	CASRAVGGTYGYTF
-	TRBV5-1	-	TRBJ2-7	TGCGCCAGCAGCTTCGCTCTCGGCGGCGCCTACGAGCAGTACTTC	CASSFALGGAYEQYF
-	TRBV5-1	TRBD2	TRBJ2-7	TGCGCCAGCAGCTTGTCGGGGGGGACCTACGAGCAGTACTTC	CASSLSGGTYEQYF
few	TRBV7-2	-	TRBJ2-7	TGTGCCAGCAGCTTAGTGAGCGGGACATCGGGTGAGCAGTACTTC	CASSLVSGTSGEQYF
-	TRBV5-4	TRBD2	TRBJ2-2	TGTGCCAGCAGCTCCGGGACTAGCGGTTCGGGCGGGGAGCTGTTTTTT	CASSSGTSGSGGELFF
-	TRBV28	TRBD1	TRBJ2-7	TGTGCCAGCAGTCAGATGGGGTTAGGGACAGGGAGCTACGAGCAGTACTTC	CASSQMGLGTGSYEQYF
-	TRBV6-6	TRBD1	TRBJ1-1	TGTGCCAGCAGTTTTCAGGGGGACACTGAAGCTTTCTTT	CASSFQGDTEAFF
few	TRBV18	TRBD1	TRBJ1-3	TGTGCCAGCTCACCGACAGGGGGCGATTACTCTGGAAACACCATATATTTT	CASSPTGGDYSGNTIYF
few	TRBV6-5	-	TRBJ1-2	TGTGCCAGCAGCGGATCGGTAGGGGGCTATGGCTACACCTTC	CASSGSVGGYGYTF
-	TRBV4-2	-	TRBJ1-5	TGTGCCAGCAGCCGGATTCCGGGACATGATAACCAGCCCCAGCATTTT	CASSRIPGHDNQPQHF
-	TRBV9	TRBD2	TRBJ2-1	TGTGCCAGCACCCGCGGTAGCGGGGCCTACAATGAGCAGTTCTTC	CASTRGSGAYNEQFF
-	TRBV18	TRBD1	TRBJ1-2	TGTGCCAGCTCACCAAGGGACAGGGGCTCCCTCGACACTAACTATGGCTACACCTTC	CASSPRDRGSLDTNYGYTF
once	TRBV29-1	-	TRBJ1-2	TGCAGCGTTGTAGGCTTCGGGGGCTATGGCTACACCTTC	CSVVGFGGYGYTF
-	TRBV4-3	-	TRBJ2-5	TGCGCCAGCAGCCTTTTAATCCAAGAGACCCAGTACTTC	CASSLLIQETQYF